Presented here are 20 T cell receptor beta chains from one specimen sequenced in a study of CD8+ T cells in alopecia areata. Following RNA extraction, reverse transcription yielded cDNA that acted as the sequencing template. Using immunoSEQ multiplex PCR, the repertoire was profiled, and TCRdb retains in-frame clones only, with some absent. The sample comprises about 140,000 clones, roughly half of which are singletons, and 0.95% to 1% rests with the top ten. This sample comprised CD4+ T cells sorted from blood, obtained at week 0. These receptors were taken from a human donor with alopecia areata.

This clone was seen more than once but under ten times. The CDR3 is CASSQDTRYNYGYTF. The CDR3 nucleotides read TGCGCCAGCAGCCAGGACACGAGATATAACTATGGCTACACCTTC. V and J are TRBV5-1 and TRBJ1-2; D possibly corresponds to TRBD1 (5 bases). The CDR3 is made up of 15 amino acids. CDR1 is SGHRS and CDR2 is YFSETQ in the germline V gene. V was shortened by 4 bases and J by 1 base, with 14 bases between the two germline ends.

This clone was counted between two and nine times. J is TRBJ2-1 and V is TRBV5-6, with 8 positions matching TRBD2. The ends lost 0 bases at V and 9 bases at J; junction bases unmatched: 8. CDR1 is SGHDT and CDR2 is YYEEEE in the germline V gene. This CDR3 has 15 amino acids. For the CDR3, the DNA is TGTGCCAGCAGCTTGGCGGGAGGGCTGGGGCGTGAGCAGTTCTTC. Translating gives CASSLAGGLGREQFF.

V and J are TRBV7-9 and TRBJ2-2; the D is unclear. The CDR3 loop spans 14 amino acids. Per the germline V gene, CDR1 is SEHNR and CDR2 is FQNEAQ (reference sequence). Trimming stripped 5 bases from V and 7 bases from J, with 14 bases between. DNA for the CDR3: TGTGCCAGCAGCCCCGTCGGGTGGGTCGGGGAGCTGTTTTTT. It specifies CASSPVGWVGELFF.

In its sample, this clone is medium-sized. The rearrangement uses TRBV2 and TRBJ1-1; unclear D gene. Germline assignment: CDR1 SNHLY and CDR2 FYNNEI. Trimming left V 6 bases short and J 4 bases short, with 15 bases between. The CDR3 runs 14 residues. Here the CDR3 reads CASRERAFRTEAFF. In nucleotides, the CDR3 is TGTGCCAGCAGGGAACGGGCTTTCCGCACTGAAGCTTTCTTT.

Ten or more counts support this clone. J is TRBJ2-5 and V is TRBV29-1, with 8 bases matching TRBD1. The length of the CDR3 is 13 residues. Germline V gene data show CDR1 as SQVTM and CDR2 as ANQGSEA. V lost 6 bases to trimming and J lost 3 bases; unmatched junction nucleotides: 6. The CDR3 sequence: CSVAVDREETQYF. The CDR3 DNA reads TGCAGCGTGGCGGTGGACAGGGAAGAGACCCAGTACTTC.

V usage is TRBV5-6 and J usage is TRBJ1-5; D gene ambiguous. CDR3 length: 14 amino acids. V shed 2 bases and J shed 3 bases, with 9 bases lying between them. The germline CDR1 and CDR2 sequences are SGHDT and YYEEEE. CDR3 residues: CASSFYILNQPQHF. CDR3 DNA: TGTGCCAGCAGCTTCTACATCCTCAATCAGCCCCAGCATTTT.

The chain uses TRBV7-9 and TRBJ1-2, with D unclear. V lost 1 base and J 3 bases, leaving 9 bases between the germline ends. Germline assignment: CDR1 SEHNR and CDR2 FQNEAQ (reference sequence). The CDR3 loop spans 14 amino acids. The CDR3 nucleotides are TGTGCCAGCAGCTTAGGTGGAGCCTACTATGGCTACACCTTC. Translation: CASSLGGAYYGYTF.

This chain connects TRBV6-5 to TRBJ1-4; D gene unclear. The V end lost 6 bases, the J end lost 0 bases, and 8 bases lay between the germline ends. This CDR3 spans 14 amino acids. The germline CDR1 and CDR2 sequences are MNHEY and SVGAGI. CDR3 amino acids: CASRSETTNEKLFF. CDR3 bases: TGTGCCAGCAGGTCAGAGACAACTAATGAAAAACTGTTTTTT.

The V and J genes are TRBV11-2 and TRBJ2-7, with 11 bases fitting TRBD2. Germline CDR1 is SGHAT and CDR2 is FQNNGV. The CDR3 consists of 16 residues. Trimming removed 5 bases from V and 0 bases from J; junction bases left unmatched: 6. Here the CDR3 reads CASSVGLAESSYEQYF. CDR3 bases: TGTGCCAGCAGCGTGGGACTAGCGGAGAGCTCCTACGAGCAGTACTTC.

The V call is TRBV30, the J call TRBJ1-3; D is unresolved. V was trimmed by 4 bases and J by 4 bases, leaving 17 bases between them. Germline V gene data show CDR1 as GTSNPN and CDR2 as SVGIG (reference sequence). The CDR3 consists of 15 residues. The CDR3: CAWTTKAGLGNTIYF. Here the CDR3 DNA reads TGTGCCTGGACCACTAAAGCGGGTCTCGGAAACACCATATATTTT.

This chain's CDR3 is CASSTGLAGETQYF. CDR3 nucleotides: TGTGCCAGCAGCACGGGCCTGGCAGGGGAGACCCAGTACTTC. The rearrangement uses TRBV5-6 and TRBJ2-5, with a tentative D call TRBD1 (5 bases). Germline V gives CDR1 SGHDT, CDR2 YYEEEE. V dropped 4 bases and J dropped 5 bases, with 15 bases sitting between them. CDR3 length equals 14 residues.

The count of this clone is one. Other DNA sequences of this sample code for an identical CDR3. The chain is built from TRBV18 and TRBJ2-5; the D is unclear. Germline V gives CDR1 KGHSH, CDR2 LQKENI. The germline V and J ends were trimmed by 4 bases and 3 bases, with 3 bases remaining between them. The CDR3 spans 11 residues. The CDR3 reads CASSLEETQYF. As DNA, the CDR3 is TGTGCCAGCTCACTCGAAGAGACCCAGTACTTC.

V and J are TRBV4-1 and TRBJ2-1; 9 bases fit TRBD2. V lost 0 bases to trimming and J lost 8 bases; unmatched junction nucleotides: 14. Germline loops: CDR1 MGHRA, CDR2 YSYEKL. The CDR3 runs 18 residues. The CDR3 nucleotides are TGCGCCAGCAGCCAAGATCCTTCGACTAGCGGTCCTAAGGATGAGCAGTTCTTC. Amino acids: CASSQDPSTSGPKDEQFF.

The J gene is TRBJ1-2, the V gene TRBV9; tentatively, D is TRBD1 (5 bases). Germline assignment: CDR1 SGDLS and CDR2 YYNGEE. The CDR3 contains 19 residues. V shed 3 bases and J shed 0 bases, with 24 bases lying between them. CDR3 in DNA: TGTGCCAGCAGCGCCCTCACTCCGGGACGGAATCCTCCTAACTATGGCTACACCTTC. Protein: CASSALTPGRNPPNYGYTF.

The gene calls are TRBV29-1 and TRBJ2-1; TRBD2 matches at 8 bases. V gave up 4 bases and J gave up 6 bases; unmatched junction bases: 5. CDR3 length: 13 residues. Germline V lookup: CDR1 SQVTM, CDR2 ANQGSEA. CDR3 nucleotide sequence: TGCAGCGTTGCGGGACTAGAGCTCAATGAGCAGTTCTTC. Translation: CSVAGLELNEQFF.

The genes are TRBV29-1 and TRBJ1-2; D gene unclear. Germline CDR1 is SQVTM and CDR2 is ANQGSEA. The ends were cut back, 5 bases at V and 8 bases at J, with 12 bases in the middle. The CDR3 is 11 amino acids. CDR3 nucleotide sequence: TGCAGCGTTATCCTACCCCAGGGCTACACCTTC. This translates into CSVILPQGYTF.

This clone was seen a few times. CDR3 nucleotides: TGTGCCAGCAGCTTAGAGGGGGTCGGCTACACCTTC. Encoded protein: CASSLEGVGYTF. The chain employs TRBV7-2 and TRBJ1-2; the D gene is possibly TRBD1 (6 bases). The CDR3 has 12 amino acids. The germline V and J ends were trimmed by 1 base and 8 bases, with 8 bases remaining between them. Germline V gene sequence: CDR1 SGHTA, CDR2 FQGNSA.

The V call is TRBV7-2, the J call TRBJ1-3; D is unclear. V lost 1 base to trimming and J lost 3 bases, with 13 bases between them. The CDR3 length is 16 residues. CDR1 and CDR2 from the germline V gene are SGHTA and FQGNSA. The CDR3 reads CASSLEDGFYGNTIYF. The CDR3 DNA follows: TGTGCCAGCAGCTTAGAGGACGGGTTTTATGGAAACACCATATATTTT.

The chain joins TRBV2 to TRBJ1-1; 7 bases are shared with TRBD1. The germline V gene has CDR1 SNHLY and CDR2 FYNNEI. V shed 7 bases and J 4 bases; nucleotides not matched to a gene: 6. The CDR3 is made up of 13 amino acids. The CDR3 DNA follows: TGTGCCAGCATCCGACAGGGTAGCACTGAAGCTTTCTTT. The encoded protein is CASIRQGSTEAFF.

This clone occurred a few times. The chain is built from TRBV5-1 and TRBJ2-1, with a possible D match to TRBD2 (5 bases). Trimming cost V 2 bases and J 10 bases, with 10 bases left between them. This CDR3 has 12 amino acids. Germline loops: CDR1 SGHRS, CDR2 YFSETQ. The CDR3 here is CASSFGEGEQFF. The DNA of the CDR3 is TGCGCCAGCAGCTTCGGGGAAGGGGAGCAGTTCTTC. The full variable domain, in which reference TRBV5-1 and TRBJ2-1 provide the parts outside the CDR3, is KAGVTQTPRYLIKTRGQQVTLSCSPISGHRSVSWYQQTPGQGLQFLFEYFSETQRNKGNFPGRFSGRQFSNSRSEMNVSTLELGDSALYLCASSFGEGEQFFGPGTRLTVL.